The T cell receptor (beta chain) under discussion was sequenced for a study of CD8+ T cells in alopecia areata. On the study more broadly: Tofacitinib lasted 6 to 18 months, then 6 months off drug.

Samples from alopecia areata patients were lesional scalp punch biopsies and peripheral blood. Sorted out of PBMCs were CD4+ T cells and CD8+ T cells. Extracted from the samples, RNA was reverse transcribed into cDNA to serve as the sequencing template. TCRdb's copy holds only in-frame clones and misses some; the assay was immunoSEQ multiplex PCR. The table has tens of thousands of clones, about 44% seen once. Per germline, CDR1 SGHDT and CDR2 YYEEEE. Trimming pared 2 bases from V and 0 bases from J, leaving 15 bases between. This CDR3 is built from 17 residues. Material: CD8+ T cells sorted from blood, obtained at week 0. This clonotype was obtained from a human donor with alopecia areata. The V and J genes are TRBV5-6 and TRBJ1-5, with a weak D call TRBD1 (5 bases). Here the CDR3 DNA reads TGTGCCAGCAGCTTCTCGGTTGACAGCTATAGCAATCAGCCCCAGCATTTT. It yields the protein CASSFSVDSYSNQPQHF.